A single sample is the source of the 13 T cell receptor beta chains below, sequenced in a study of shared clonotypes between healthy human individuals. Profiling relied on immunoSEQ multiplex PCR, and the TCRdb table lists in-frame clones only, not all of them. Seen here are under 80,000 clones, around 57% observed once, and the top ten hold over 50%. The material sequenced was memory CD8+ T cells sorted from blood. The subset was: CD45RO+ cells pooled with CCR7-negative TemRA cells. These receptors were taken from a man younger than 45 in good health.

The V call is TRBV28, the J call TRBJ1-4; 8 bases map to TRBD1. Germline V gene sequence: CDR1 MDHEN, CDR2 SYDVKM. The CDR3 consists of 17 residues. The V and J ends lost 6 bases and 7 bases, in that order; junction bases with no gene match: 16. Here the CDR3 DNA reads TGTGCCAGCAGCTTAAAGGCCTCAGGGACAGGCATTGAAAAACTGTTTTTT. It specifies CASSLKASGTGIEKLFF.

J is TRBJ2-3 and V is TRBV7-2; 13 bases align to TRBD2. CDR1 is SGHTA and CDR2 is FQGNSA in the germline V gene. The V segment lost 1 base and the J segment 8 bases; nucleotides outside the gene matches: 3. This CDR3 region has 15 residues. The CDR3 coding sequence is TGTGCCAGCAGCTTAGACCGGACTAGCGGGAGTACGCAGTATTTT. Translating gives CASSLDRTSGSTQYF.

This chain links TRBV19 with TRBJ2-1, with D possibly being TRBD2 (6 bases). Trimming took off 7 bases at V and 3 bases at J, with 16 bases between the two ends. Germline CDR1 LNHDA, CDR2 SQIVND (reference sequence). CDR3 length: 15 residues. The CDR3 nucleotides are TGTGCCAGTACCCCCTATGGGGGGTTCTACAATGAGCAGTTCTTC. Its protein product is CASTPYGGFYNEQFF.

The rearrangement joins TRBV6-1 to TRBJ2-1, with 11 bases lining up with TRBD2. The CDR3 consists of 16 residues. V trimming: 4 bases; J trimming: 3 bases; junction bases outside the gene matches: 5. Germline-derived CDR1 and CDR2 are MNHNS and SASEGT. The CDR3 loop reads CASSALAGGLYNEQFF. The DNA for the CDR3 is TGTGCCAGCAGTGCTCTAGCGGGAGGACTCTACAATGAGCAGTTCTTC.

Note on this clone: Other DNA sequences in this sample translate to the same CDR3. The rearrangement joins TRBV9 to TRBJ2-7; tentative D call: TRBD2 (5 bases). The germline V and J ends were trimmed by 2 bases and 7 bases, with 13 bases remaining between them. Germline V gene sequence: CDR1 SGDLS, CDR2 YYNGEE. The CDR3 has 13 residues. CDR3 loop: CASSVGEEGEQYF. In DNA form, the CDR3 reads TGTGCCAGCAGCGTGGGAGAAGAAGGTGAGCAGTACTTC.

The rearrangement uses TRBV28 and TRBJ2-2; tentative D call: TRBD2 (7 bases). The CDR3 runs to 15 residues. V lost 7 bases, J lost 6 bases, and 18 bases lay in between. Germline CDR1 and CDR2: MDHEN and SYDVKM. The CDR3 reads CASKGDGRRAGELFF. The DNA of the CDR3 is TGTGCCAGCAAGGGGGACGGGAGGAGGGCCGGGGAGCTGTTTTTT.

The chain is built from TRBV7-9 and TRBJ2-6; D remains ambiguous. CDR1 is SEHNR, CDR2 FQNEAQ, per germline (reference sequence). The V and J ends lost 1 base and 0 bases respectively, with 4 bases between them. This CDR3 is built from 15 residues. The CDR3 spells CASSLVGSGANVLTF. Written as DNA, the CDR3 is TGTGCCAGCAGCTTAGTTGGCTCTGGGGCCAACGTCCTGACTTTC.

This clone has at least ten counts. The CDR3 reads CASSQVFLAGEVEQFF. The CDR3, as DNA: TGTGCCAGCAGCCAAGTATTCCTAGCGGGAGAGGTTGAGCAGTTCTTC. The chain carries TRBV14 and TRBJ2-1; TRBD2 agrees at 10 bases. The CDR3 is made up of 16 amino acids. Per germline, CDR1 SGHDN and CDR2 FVKESK. The V gene end was trimmed by 1 base and the J gene end by 9 bases; junction bases not matched to a gene: 9.

The chain joins TRBV5-4 to TRBJ2-7; D is uncertain. The germline gives CDR1 SGHNT, CDR2 YYREEE (reference sequence). The CDR3 has 14 residues. The V gene lost 3 bases and the J gene lost 3 bases, with 13 bases spanning the gap. CDR3: CASSYRVSNYEQYF. CDR3 bases: TGTGCCAGCAGCTACCGGGTCAGCAACTACGAGCAGTACTTC.

The rearrangement links TRBV11-2 to TRBJ2-5, with 10 bases aligning to TRBD1. Germline trimming cut 4 bases from V and 3 bases from J; bases unmatched to any gene: 11. CDR1 SGHAT and CDR2 FQNNGV come from the germline V gene. This CDR3 has 17 amino acids. The CDR3 coding sequence is TGTGCCAGCAGCTCGGACCGGGACAGGGGTTCGGAAGAGACCCAGTACTTC. Its protein is CASSSDRDRGSEETQYF.

The chain carries TRBV7-1 and TRBJ2-5, with D perhaps matching TRBD1 or TRBD2 (5 bases each). TRBV7-1 carries the ORF label, with uncertain function. Trimming took 4 bases from V and 4 from J, leaving 19 bases between them. CDR3 size: 16 residues. CDR3 protein: CASSLPGTPGLETQYF. The CDR3 DNA reads TGTGCCAGCAGCTTGCCCGGGACGCCGGGGTTAGAGACCCAGTACTTC.

The chain joins TRBV27 to TRBJ2-7; 13 nucleotides line up with TRBD2. CDR3 length equals 16 residues. V trimming: 7 bases; J trimming: 4 bases; junction bases outside the gene matches: 10. Germline loops: CDR1 MNHEY, CDR2 SMNVEV (reference sequence). The CDR3 region is CASTRAGTSGMYEQYF. The DNA for the CDR3 is TGTGCCAGCACCCGAGCGGGGACTAGCGGGATGTACGAGCAGTACTTC.

The chain joins TRBV5-1 to TRBJ1-2, with D perhaps TRBD1 (5 bases). V lost 0 bases and J 8 bases, leaving 14 bases between the germline ends. This CDR3 contains 14 residues. Germline V gene data show CDR1 as SGHRS and CDR2 as YFSETQ. CDR3 coding DNA: TGCGCCAGCAGCTTGGTTCAGGGCAAAGACGGCTACACCTTC. This translates into CASSLVQGKDGYTF.